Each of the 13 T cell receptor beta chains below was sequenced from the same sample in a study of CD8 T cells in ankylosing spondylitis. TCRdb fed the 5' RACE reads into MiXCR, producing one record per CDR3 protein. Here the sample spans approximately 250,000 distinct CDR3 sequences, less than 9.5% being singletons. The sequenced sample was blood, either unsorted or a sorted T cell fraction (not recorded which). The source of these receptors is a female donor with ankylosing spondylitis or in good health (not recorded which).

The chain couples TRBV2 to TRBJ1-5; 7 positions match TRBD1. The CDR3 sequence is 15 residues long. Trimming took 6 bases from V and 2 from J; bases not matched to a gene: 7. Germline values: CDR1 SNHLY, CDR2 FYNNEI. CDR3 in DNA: TGTGCCAGCAGGCTTACAGGGGTGGGCAATCAGCCCCAGCATTTT. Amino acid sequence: CASRLTGVGNQPQHF. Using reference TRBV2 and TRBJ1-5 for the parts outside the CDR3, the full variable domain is EPEVTQTPSHQVTQMGQEVILRCVPISNHLYFYWYRQILGQKVEFLVSFYNNEISEKSEIFDDQFSVERPDGSNFTLKIRSTKLEDSAMYFCASRLTGVGNQPQHFGDGTRLSIL.

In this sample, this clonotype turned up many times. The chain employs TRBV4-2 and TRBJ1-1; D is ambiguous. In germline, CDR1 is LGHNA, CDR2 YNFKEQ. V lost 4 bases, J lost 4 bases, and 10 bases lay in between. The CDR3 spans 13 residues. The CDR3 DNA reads TGTGCCAGCAGCCCTCCTCGGGGCACTGAAGCTTTCTTT. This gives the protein CASSPPRGTEAFF.

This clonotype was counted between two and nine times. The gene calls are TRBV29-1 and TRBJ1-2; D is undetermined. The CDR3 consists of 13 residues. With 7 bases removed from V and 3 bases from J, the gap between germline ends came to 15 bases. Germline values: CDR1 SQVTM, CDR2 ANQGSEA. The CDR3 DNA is TGCAGCGCCAGGAGGCAGGTCGACTATGGCTACACCTTC. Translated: CSARRQVDYGYTF.

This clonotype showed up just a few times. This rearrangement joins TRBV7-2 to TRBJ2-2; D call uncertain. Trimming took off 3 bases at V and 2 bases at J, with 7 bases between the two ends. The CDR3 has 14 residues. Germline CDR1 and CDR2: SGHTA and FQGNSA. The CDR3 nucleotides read TGTGCCAGCAGCTTTACTCGTAACACCGGGGAGCTGTTTTTT. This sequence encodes CASSFTRNTGELFF.

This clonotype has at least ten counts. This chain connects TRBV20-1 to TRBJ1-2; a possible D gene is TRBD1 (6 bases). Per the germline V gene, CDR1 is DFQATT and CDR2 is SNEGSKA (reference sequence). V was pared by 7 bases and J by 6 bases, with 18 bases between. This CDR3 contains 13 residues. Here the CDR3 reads CSVPGTRGDGYTF. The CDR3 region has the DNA TGCAGTGTTCCCGGGACTAGGGGGGATGGCTACACCTTC.

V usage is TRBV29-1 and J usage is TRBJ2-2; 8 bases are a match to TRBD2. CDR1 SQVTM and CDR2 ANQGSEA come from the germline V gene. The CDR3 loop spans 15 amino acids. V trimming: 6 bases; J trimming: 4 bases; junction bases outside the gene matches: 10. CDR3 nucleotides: TGCAGCGTAGCTACTAGCGGAGGTGTCACCGGGGAGCTGTTTTTT. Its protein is CSVATSGGVTGELFF.

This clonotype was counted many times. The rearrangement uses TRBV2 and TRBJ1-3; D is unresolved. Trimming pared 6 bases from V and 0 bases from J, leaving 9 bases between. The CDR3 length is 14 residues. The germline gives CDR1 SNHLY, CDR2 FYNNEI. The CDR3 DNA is TGTGCCAGCAGCACGGTTTACTCTGGAAACACCATATATTTT. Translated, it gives CASSTVYSGNTIYF. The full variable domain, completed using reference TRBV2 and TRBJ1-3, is EPEVTQTPSHQVTQMGQEVILRCVPISNHLYFYWYRQILGQKVEFLVSFYNNEISEKSEIFDDQFSVERPDGSNFTLKIRSTKLEDSAMYFCASSTVYSGNTIYFGEGSWLTVV.

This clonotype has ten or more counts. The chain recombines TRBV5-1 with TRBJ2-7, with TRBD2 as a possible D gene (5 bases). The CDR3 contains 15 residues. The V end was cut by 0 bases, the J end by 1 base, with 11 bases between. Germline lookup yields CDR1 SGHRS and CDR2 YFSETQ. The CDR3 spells CASSLDGGRSYEQYF. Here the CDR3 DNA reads TGCGCCAGCAGCTTGGATGGCGGGCGTTCCTACGAGCAGTACTTC. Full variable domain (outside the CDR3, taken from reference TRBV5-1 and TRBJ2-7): KAGVTQTPRYLIKTRGQQVTLSCSPISGHRSVSWYQQTPGQGLQFLFEYFSETQRNKGNFPGRFSGRQFSNSRSEMNVSTLELGDSALYLCASSLDGGRSYEQYFGPGTRLTVT.

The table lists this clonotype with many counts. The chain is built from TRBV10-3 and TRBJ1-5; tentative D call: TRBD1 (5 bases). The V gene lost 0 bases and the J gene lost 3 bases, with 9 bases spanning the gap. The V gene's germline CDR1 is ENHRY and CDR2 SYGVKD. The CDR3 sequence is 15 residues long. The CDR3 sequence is CAISESKGDNQPQHF. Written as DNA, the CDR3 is TGTGCCATCAGTGAGTCGAAAGGGGACAATCAGCCCCAGCATTTT.

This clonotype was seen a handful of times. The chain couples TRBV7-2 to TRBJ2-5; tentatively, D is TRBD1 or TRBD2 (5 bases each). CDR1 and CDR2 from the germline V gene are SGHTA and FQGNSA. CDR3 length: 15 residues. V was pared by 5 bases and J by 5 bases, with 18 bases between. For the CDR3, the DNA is TGTGCCAGCAGCCCCCGGGACGGACGACCGGAGACCCAGTACTTC. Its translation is CASSPRDGRPETQYF.

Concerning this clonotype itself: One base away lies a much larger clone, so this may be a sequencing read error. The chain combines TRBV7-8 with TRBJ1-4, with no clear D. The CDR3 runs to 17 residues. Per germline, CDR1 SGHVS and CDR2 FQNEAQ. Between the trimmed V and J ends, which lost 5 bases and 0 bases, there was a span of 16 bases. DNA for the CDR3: TGTGCCAGCAGCCCAGCGGTCGGCACTGCAACTAATGAAAAACTGTTTTTT. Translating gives CASSPAVGTATNEKLFF.

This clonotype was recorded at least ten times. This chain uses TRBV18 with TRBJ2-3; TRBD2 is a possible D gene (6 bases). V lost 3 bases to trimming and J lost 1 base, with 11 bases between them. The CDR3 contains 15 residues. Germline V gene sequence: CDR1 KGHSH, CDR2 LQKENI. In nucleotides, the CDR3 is TGTGCCAGCTCACCTCGGGACTCTCGCACAGATACGCAGTATTTT. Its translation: CASSPRDSRTDTQYF. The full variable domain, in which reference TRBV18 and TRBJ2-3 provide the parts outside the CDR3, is NAGVMQNPRHLVRRRGQEARLRCSPMKGHSHVYWYRQLPEEGLKFMVYLQKENIIDESGMPKERFSAEFPKEGPSILRIQQVVRGDSAAYFCASSPRDSRTDTQYFGPGTRLTVL.

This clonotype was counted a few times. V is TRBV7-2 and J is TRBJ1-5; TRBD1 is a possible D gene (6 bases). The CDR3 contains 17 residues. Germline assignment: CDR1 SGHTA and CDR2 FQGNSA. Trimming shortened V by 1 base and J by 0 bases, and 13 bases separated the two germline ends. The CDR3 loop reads CASSLVSGADSNQPQHF. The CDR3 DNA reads TGTGCCAGCAGCTTAGTCTCGGGGGCAGATAGCAATCAGCCCCAGCATTTT.